These 17 T cell receptor beta chains were sequenced from one sample in a study of T cell repertoires in cytomegalovirus infection (dated by TCRdb to between 2017 and 2020). TCRdb shows the sequencer as Illumina HiSeq 1500. TCRdb ran its own pipeline on the public reads, namely fastp trimming at Q25 and MiXCR clone calling, and kept in-frame beta chains. Every distinct CDR3 protein forms one entry, paired with its most common genes and DNA. In all, the sample holds 830,000 or so distinct CDR3 sequences, and approximately 30% of those were seen once. The ten largest clones represent under 15% of the sample. These TCRs are of unknown antigen specificity. In light of the paper, this sample's treatment or condition label describes: in vitro stimulation with specific CMV peptide epitopes to enrich CMV-specific T cells. The sample was cultured CD8+ T cells from PBMCs, taken from culture after CMV antigen stimulation. These TCRs come from a human donor in good health (CMV status not recorded). Some clones in this sample may be carry-over from other donors' samples.

The chain has TRBV6-6 and TRBJ2-2; D possibly corresponds to TRBD1 (6 bases). CDR1 and CDR2 from the germline V gene are MNHNY and SVGAGI (reference sequence). Trimming shortened V by 1 base and J by 2 bases, and 14 bases separated the two germline ends. The CDR3 is 17 residues long. CDR3 loop: CASSYFPGTPNTGELFF. The CDR3 DNA follows: TGTGCCAGCAGTTACTTCCCCGGGACACCTAACACCGGGGAGCTGTTTTTT.

V usage is TRBV6-4 and J usage is TRBJ2-1, with 12 positions matching TRBD2. With 8 bases clipped from V and 0 bases from J, the junction kept 8 bases outside the gene matches. Germline V gives CDR1 MRHNA, CDR2 SNTAGT. This CDR3 is built from 17 residues. The chain's CDR3 is CASSRLAGAPSYNEQFF. CDR3 DNA sequence: TGTGCCAGCTCTCGACTAGCGGGGGCTCCCTCCTACAATGAGCAGTTCTTC.

A remark on this clonotype: A single base separates this from a much larger clone, so it may be a read error. The chain carries TRBV27 and TRBJ1-1; D gene uncertain. The V end lost 6 bases, the J end lost 4 bases, and 12 bases lay between the germline ends. Looked up from germline, CDR1 is MNHEY and CDR2 is SMNVEV (reference sequence). The CDR3 runs to 13 residues. The CDR3 region is CASSHQRSTEAFF. For the CDR3, the DNA is TGTGCCAGCAGCCATCAGCGTTCCACTGAAGCTTTCTTT.

This clonotype came up many times. The chain uses TRBV12-3 or TRBV12-4 and TRBJ2-6; 10 bases line up with TRBD1. The CDR3 sequence is 19 residues long. V dropped 4 bases and J dropped 0; count of bases not matched to a gene: 9. This chain's CDR3 is CASSSDPGQGYSGANVLTF. DNA of the CDR3: TGTGCCAGCAGTTCAGACCCGGGACAGGGGTACTCTGGGGCCAACGTCCTGACTTTC.

V and J are TRBV2 and TRBJ2-7, with a tentative D call TRBD2 (6 bases). CDR3 length: 10 residues. Germline CDR1 reads SNHLY; CDR2 reads FYNNEI. V was trimmed by 6 bases and J by 12 bases, leaving 12 bases between them. This chain's CDR3 is CASRSRRAYF. CDR3 bases: TGTGCCAGCAGATCCCGGAGGGCGTACTTC.

The chain has TRBV5-1 and TRBJ1-2, with 11 bases aligning to TRBD1. Germline V CDR1 and CDR2: SGHRS, YFSETQ. The CDR3 has 18 residues. The V and J ends lost 0 bases and 4 bases, in that order; junction bases with no gene match: 11. The chain's CDR3 is CASSLASGQGALFYGYTF. The CDR3 coding sequence is TGCGCCAGCAGCTTGGCCAGCGGACAGGGGGCCCTATTCTATGGCTACACCTTC.

This clonotype was counted a few times. The CDR3 sequence: CASSPSGTYYGYTF. CDR3 coding DNA: TGTGCCAGCAGTCCATCCGGGACCTACTATGGCTACACCTTC. The genes are TRBV27 and TRBJ1-2; a weak D match, TRBD1 (5 bases). V lost 5 bases and J 3 bases, leaving 13 bases between the germline ends. CDR1 and CDR2 (germline): MNHEY, SMNVEV (reference sequence). The CDR3 has 14 residues.

The J gene is TRBJ2-1, the V gene TRBV20-1, with 7 bases fitting TRBD1. The germline CDR1 and CDR2 sequences are DFQATT and SNEGSKA (reference sequence). The V segment lost 5 bases and the J segment 1 base; nucleotides outside the gene matches: 17. The CDR3 covers 18 residues. DNA of the CDR3: TGCAGTGCTCCGCATACTCTTAGAGGGGGCCTATCCTACAATGAGCAGTTCTTC. It codes for CSAPHTLRGGLSYNEQFF.

The chain carries TRBV7-9 and TRBJ2-7; D gene uncertain. The CDR3 runs 15 residues. V gave up 5 bases and J gave up 1 base, with 15 bases separating them. Germline-derived CDR1 and CDR2 are SEHNR and FQNEAQ (reference sequence). In DNA form, the CDR3 reads TGTGCCAGCAGCCCCCCCGGTGGGGAATCCTACGAGCAGTACTTC. Amino acids: CASSPPGGESYEQYF.

The genes are TRBV19 and TRBJ2-3; 7 bases are shared with TRBD1. The CDR3 loop spans 17 amino acids. The germline V gene has CDR1 LNHDA and CDR2 SQIVND (reference sequence). V was pared by 1 base and J by 2 bases, with 9 bases of the junction left unmatched. CDR3: CASSIVPQGVITDTQYF. The CDR3 DNA is TGTGCCAGTAGTATAGTACCTCAGGGGGTGATCACAGATACGCAGTATTTT.

The chain joins TRBV27 to TRBJ1-5, with D hard to call. Per germline, CDR1 MNHEY and CDR2 SMNVEV (reference sequence). The ends were cut back, 0 bases at V and 0 bases at J, with 9 bases in the middle. This CDR3 has 16 amino acids. CDR3 sequence (DNA): TGTGCCAGCAGTTTATCGATCAGACTTAGCAATCAGCCCCAGCATTTT. Amino acid sequence: CASSLSIRLSNQPQHF.

The V gene is TRBV5-6, the J gene TRBJ1-5; D possibly corresponds to TRBD1 (6 bases). CDR1 and CDR2 from the germline V gene are SGHDT and YYEEEE. The CDR3 length is 15 residues. V lost 1 base and J 2 bases, leaving 10 bases between the germline ends. CDR3 residues: CASSLTAGGNQPQHF. CDR3 nucleotides: TGTGCCAGCAGCTTGACCGCAGGGGGCAATCAGCCCCAGCATTTT.

The CDR3 DNA follows: TGTGCCATCAGTGAGTCCTCGGTGGGTGAAGCTTTCTTT. Translation: CAISESSVGEAFF. The gene calls are TRBV10-3 and TRBJ1-1; unclear D gene. This CDR3 is 13 amino acids long. Germline assignment: CDR1 ENHRY and CDR2 SYGVKD. Trimming removed 0 bases at V and 7 bases at J, with 9 bases between.

The sample holds a few counts of this clonotype. J is TRBJ1-2 and V is TRBV25-1; the D is unclear. CDR3 size: 12 residues. The V end was cut by 2 bases, the J end by 6 bases, with 7 bases between. Germline V gives CDR1 MGHDK, CDR2 SYGVNS. This CDR3 reads CASSEGGDGYTF. In DNA, the CDR3 is TGTGCCAGCAGTGAAGGAGGAGATGGCTACACCTTC.

There are a few counts of this clonotype. V usage is TRBV15 and J usage is TRBJ1-1; D perhaps matches TRBD1 (6 bases). The germline CDR1 and CDR2 sequences are LNHNV and YYDKDF (reference sequence). CDR3 length: 16 residues. Between the trimmed V and J ends, which lost 1 base and 4 bases, there was a span of 16 bases. In DNA, the CDR3 is TGTGCCACCAGCAGAGTAGTGGGGGGGGCGCCCACTGAAGCTTTCTTT. This translates into CATSRVVGGAPTEAFF.

This clonotype was counted between two and nine times. The DNA of the CDR3 is TGTGCCAGCAGTGAAGTTCCCAGCTCACCCTACGAGCAGTACTTC. It codes for CASSEVPSSPYEQYF. The rearrangement joins TRBV6-1 to TRBJ2-7; D call uncertain. CDR3 length: 15 amino acids. Trimming shortened V by 1 base and J by 2 bases, and 12 bases separated the two germline ends. Germline V lookup: CDR1 MNHNS, CDR2 SASEGT.

This clonotype has a count of ten or more. This chain uses TRBV12-3 or TRBV12-4 with TRBJ2-2; tentative D call: TRBD2 (5 bases). The V end was cut by 3 bases, the J end by 0 bases, with 23 bases between. CDR3 length equals 20 residues. In nucleotides, the CDR3 is TGTGCCAGCAGTTTCTGGCTGGAACACAATGACGGGGCGAACACCGGGGAGCTGTTTTTT. This codes for CASSFWLEHNDGANTGELFF.